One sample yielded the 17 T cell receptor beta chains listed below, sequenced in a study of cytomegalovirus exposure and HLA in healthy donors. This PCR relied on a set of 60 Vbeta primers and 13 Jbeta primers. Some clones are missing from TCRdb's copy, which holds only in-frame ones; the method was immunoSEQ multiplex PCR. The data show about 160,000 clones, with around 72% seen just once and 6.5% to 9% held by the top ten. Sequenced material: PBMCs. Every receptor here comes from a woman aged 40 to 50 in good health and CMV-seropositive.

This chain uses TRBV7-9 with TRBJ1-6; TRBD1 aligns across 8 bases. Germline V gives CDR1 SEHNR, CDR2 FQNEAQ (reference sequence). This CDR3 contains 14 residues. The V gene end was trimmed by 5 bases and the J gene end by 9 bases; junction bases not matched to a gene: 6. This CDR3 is CASSTDRGSSPLHF. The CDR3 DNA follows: TGTGCCAGCAGCACCGACAGGGGATCTTCACCCCTCCACTTT.

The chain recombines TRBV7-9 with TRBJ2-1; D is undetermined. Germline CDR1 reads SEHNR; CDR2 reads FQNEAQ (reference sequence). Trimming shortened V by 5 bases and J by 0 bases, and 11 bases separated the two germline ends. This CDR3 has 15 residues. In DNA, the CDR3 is TGTGCCAGCAGCCAAAGCACCCACTCCTACAATGAGCAGTTCTTC. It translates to CASSQSTHSYNEQFF.

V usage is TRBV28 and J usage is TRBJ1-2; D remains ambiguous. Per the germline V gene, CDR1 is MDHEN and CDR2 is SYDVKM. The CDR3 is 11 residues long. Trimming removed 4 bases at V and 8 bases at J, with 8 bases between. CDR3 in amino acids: CASSSAEGYTF. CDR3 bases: TGTGCCAGCAGTTCAGCGGAGGGCTACACCTTC.

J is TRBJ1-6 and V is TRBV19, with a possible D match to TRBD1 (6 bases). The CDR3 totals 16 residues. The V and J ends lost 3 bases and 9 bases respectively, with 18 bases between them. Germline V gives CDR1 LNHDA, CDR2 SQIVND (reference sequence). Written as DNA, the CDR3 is TGTGCCAGTAGTATTCTTCCGAGGGGGACCTTTTCACCCCTCCACTTT. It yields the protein CASSILPRGTFSPLHF.

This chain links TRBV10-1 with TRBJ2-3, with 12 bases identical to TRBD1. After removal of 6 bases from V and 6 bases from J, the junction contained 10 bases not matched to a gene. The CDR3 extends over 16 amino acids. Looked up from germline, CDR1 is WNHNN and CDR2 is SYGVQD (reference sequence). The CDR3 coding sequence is TGCGCCAGCAGGGCCGGGACAGGGGGCATAACGGATACGCAGTATTTT. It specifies CASRAGTGGITDTQYF.

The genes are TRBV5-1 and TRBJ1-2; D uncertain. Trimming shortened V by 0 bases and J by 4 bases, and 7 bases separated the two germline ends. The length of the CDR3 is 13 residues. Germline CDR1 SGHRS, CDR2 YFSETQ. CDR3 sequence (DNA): TGCGCCAGCAGCTTGGGAGGGCTCTATGGCTACACCTTC. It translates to CASSLGGLYGYTF.

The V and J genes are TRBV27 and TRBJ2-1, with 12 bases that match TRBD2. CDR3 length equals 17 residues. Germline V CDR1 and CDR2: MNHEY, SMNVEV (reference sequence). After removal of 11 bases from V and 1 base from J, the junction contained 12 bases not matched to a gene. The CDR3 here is CAGPTSGGPHSYNEQFF. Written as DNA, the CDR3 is TGTGCCGGACCAACTAGCGGGGGGCCTCATTCCTACAATGAGCAGTTCTTC.

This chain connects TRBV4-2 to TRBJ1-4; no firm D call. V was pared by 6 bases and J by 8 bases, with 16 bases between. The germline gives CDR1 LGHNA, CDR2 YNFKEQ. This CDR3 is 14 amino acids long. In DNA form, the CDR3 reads TGTGCCAGCAGTCGGGAGGGAGGGAAGGAAAAACTGTTTTTT. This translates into CASSREGGKEKLFF.

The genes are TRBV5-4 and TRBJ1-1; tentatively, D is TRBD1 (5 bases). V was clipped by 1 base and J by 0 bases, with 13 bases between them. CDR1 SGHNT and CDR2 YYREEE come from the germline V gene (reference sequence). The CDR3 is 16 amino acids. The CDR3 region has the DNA TGTGCCAGCAGCTTGTATGGAGACAGCCTGAACACTGAAGCTTTCTTT. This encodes CASSLYGDSLNTEAFF.

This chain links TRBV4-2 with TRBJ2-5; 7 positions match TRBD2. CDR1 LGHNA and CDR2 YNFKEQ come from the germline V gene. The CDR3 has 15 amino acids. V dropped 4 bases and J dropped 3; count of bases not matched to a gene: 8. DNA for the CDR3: TGTGCCAGCAGCCGGGAGGGGAGAGCAGAAGAGACCCAGTACTTC. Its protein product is CASSREGRAEETQYF.

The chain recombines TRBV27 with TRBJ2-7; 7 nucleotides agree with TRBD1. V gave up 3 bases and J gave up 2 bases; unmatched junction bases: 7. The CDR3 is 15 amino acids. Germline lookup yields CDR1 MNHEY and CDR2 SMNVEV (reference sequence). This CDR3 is CASSLVVGGPYEQYF. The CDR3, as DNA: TGTGCCAGCAGTTTGGTAGTAGGGGGCCCCTACGAGCAGTACTTC.

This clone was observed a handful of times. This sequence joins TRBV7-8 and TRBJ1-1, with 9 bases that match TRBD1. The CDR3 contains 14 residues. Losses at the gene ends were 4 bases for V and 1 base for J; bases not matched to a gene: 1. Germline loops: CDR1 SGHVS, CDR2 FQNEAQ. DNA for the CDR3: TGTGCCAGCAGCTGGGGACAGGGGAACACTGAAGCTTTCTTT. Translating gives CASSWGQGNTEAFF. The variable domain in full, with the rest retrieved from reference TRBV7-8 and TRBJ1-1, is GAGVSQSPRYKVAKRGQDVALRCDPISGHVSLFWYQQALGQGPEFLTYFQNEAQLDKSGLPSDRFFAERPEGSVSTLKIQRTQQEDSAVYLCASSWGQGNTEAFFGQGTRLTVV.

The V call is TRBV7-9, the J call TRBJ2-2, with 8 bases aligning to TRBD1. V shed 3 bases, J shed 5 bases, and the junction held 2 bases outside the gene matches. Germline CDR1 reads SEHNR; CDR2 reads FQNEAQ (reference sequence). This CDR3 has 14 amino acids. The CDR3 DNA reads TGTGCCAGCAGCTTCCGGACAGGGACCGGGGAGCTGTTTTTT. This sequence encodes CASSFRTGTGELFF. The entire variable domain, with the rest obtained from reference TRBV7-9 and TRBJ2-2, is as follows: DTGVSQNPRHKITKRGQNVTFRCDPISEHNRLYWYRQTLGQGPEFLTYFQNEAQLEKSRLLSDRFSAERPKGSFSTLEIQRTEQGDSAMYLCASSFRTGTGELFFGEGSRLTVL.

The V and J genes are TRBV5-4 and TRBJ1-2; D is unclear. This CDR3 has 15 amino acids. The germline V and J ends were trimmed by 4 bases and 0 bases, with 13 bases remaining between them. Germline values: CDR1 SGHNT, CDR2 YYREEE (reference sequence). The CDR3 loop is CASSLSSGTNYGYTF. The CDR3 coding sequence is TGTGCCAGCAGCCTCAGCAGCGGAACTAACTATGGCTACACCTTC.

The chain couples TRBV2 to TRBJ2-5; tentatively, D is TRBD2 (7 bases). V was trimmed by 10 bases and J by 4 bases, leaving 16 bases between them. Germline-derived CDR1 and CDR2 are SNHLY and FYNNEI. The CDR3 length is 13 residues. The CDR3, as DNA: TGTGCCAACTCCCGGGGGGCCTTAGAGACCCAGTACTTC. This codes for CANSRGALETQYF.

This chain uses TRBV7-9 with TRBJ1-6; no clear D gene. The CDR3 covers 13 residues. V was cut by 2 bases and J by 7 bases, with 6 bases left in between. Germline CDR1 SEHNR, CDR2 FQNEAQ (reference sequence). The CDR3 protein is CASSLYQNSPLHF. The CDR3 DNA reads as TGTGCCAGCAGCTTATATCAGAATTCACCCCTCCACTTT.

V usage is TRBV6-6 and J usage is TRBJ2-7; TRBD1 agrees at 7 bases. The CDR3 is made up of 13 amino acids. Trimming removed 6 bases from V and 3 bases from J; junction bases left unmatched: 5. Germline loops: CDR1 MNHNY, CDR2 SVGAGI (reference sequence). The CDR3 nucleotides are TGTGCCAGCAGGCTGGGGACAGACTACGAGCAGTACTTC. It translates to CASRLGTDYEQYF.